Presented here are 20 T cell receptor beta chains from one specimen sequenced in a study of T cells in tuberculosis. Sequencing was performed with immunoSEQ multiplex PCR; in TCRdb, only in-frame clones are kept and a portion is missing. Of 20,000 to 25,000 clones in the sample, around 87% were seen once. The sequencing input was PBMCs. These receptors were obtained from a donor under 30 with latent tuberculosis or without tuberculosis infection.

The V and J genes are TRBV5-6 and TRBJ1-1; no definite D call. CDR3 size: 16 residues. The germline V and J ends were trimmed by 2 bases and 0 bases, with 14 bases remaining between them. Germline CDR1 SGHDT, CDR2 YYEEEE. Written as DNA, the CDR3 is TGTGCCAGCAGCTTCTGGGCAACCTACTTGAACACTGAAGCTTTCTTT. Translated: CASSFWATYLNTEAFF.

CDR3: CAISRTGVGSEKLFF. CDR3 coding DNA: TGTGCCATCAGCCGAACAGGGGTAGGAAGTGAAAAACTGTTTTTT. This chain uses TRBV10-3 with TRBJ1-4; 7 positions agree with TRBD1. Germline lookup yields CDR1 ENHRY and CDR2 SYGVKD. V lost 6 bases, J lost 7 bases, and 11 bases stayed unmatched. CDR3 length equals 15 residues.

This clone was picked up one time. This chain connects TRBV6-6 to TRBJ1-2, with 10 nucleotides matching TRBD1. The CDR3 is 15 residues long. The germline V gene encodes CDR1 MNHNY and CDR2 SVGAGI (reference sequence). Losses at the gene ends were 2 bases for V and 8 bases for J; bases not matched to a gene: 8. CDR3 loop: CASSYDRDRGGGYTF. In nucleotides, the CDR3 is TGTGCCAGCAGTTACGATCGGGACAGGGGCGGAGGCTACACCTTC.

This chain joins TRBV2 and TRBJ2-3; 8 nucleotides align to TRBD1. Germline V gene lookup returns CDR1 SNHLY and CDR2 FYNNEI. V gave up 3 bases and J gave up 6 bases; unmatched junction bases: 5. The CDR3 has 14 amino acids. This CDR3 is CASSDGQGADTQYF. The CDR3 DNA reads TGTGCCAGCAGTGATGGGCAGGGGGCTGATACGCAGTATTTT.

This clone appeared a few times. The J gene is TRBJ1-5, the V gene TRBV6-1; tentatively, D is TRBD1 (5 bases). This CDR3 is built from 14 residues. The V gene's germline CDR1 is MNHNS and CDR2 SASEGT. Deletions cut 3 bases from V and 6 bases from J, with 12 bases between. CDR3 loop: CASSEQGYGQPQHF. As DNA, the CDR3 is TGTGCCAGCAGTGAGCAGGGTTATGGTCAGCCCCAGCATTTT.

V and J are TRBV7-2 and TRBJ1-6, with 7 bases matching TRBD1. J lost 7 bases, V lost 3 bases, and 6 bases had no gene match. Germline V CDR1 and CDR2: SGHTA, FQGNSA. There are 15 residues in the CDR3. In nucleotides, the CDR3 is TGTGCCAGCAGCTTGGCACAGGGGACAAATTCACCCCTCCACTTT. Protein sequence: CASSLAQGTNSPLHF. Full variable domain (missing parts from reference TRBV7-2 and TRBJ1-6): GAGVSQSPSNKVTEKGKDVELRCDPISGHTALYWYRQSLGQGLEFLIYFQGNSAPDKSGLPSDRFSAERTGGSVSTLTIQRTQQEDSAVYLCASSLAQGTNSPLHFGNGTRLTVT.

This clone was observed once. The rearrangement links TRBV19 to TRBJ2-3; TRBD2 matches at 9 bases. V was clipped by 6 bases and J by 8 bases; unmatched bases: 9. CDR1 is LNHDA, CDR2 SQIVND, per germline (reference sequence). This CDR3 has 14 residues. The CDR3 nucleotides are TGTGCCAGTAGGCAGGCGGGGGGGCCGGGTACGCAGTATTTT. It encodes CASRQAGGPGTQYF. Full variable domain (rest looked up from reference TRBV19 and TRBJ2-3): DGGITQSPKYLFRKEGQNVTLSCEQNLNHDAMYWYRQDPGQGLRLIYYSQIVNDFQKGDIAEGYSVSREKKESFPLTVTSAQKNPTAFYLCASRQAGGPGTQYFGPGTRLTVL.

The chain links TRBV19 to TRBJ1-6; TRBD1 might be the D (6 bases). V lost 1 base and J 7 bases, leaving 14 bases between the germline ends. Per the germline V gene, CDR1 is LNHDA and CDR2 is SQIVND (reference sequence). The CDR3 sequence is 16 residues long. CDR3 nucleotide sequence: TGTGCCAGTAGTATAGTAGGTGGTAGGGGGAATTCACCCCTCCACTTT. Translated: CASSIVGGRGNSPLHF.

The chain recombines TRBV7-3 with TRBJ2-5; 7 nucleotides agree with TRBD2. Trimming took 5 bases from V and 4 from J; bases not matched to a gene: 10. CDR3 size: 15 residues. The germline CDR1 and CDR2 sequences are SGHTA and FQGTGA. For the CDR3, the DNA is TGTGCCAGCAGCCCTATGGGCGGGGGAAGAGAGACCCAGTACTTC. Its translation: CASSPMGGGRETQYF.

The chain carries TRBV6-1 and TRBJ2-7, with D unresolved. Germline V lookup: CDR1 MNHNS, CDR2 SASEGT. V lost 1 base and J lost 0, with 7 bases in between. CDR3 length: 14 amino acids. CDR3 bases: TGTGCCAGCAGTGAAGAACCGCGCTCCTACGAGCAGTACTTC. Residues: CASSEEPRSYEQYF.

This sequence joins TRBV11-2 and TRBJ1-1; perhaps TRBD1 as D (6 bases). CDR1 SGHAT and CDR2 FQNNGV come from the germline V gene. Trimming left V 2 bases short and J 3 bases short, with 10 bases between. This CDR3 is built from 14 residues. CDR3 DNA: TGTGCCAGCAGCTTAAAGGGGGATTACACTGAAGCTTTCTTT. Amino acid sequence: CASSLKGDYTEAFF.

The V and J genes are TRBV14 and TRBJ1-3; D perhaps matches TRBD1 (6 bases). Trimming removed 0 bases from V and 0 bases from J, with 9 bases in between. The CDR3 length is 16 residues. The germline V gene has CDR1 SGHDN and CDR2 FVKESK. Here the CDR3 DNA reads TGTGCCAGCAGCCAAGAGACCAGGGGCTCTGGAAACACCATATATTTT. Protein sequence: CASSQETRGSGNTIYF.

The chain uses TRBV4-1 and TRBJ2-3, with TRBD2 matching 8 bases. In germline, CDR1 is MGHRA, CDR2 YSYEKL. CDR3 size: 16 residues. The ends lost 2 bases at V and 6 bases at J; junction bases unmatched: 10. The CDR3 bases are TGCGCCAGCAGCCAAACGGGCGGGGGGCCTTCGGATACGCAGTATTTT. Its protein product is CASSQTGGGPSDTQYF.

This clone came up a few times. V gene TRBV3-1 (or the pseudogene TRBV3-2) combines with J gene TRBJ2-7; D uncertain. CDR1 is LGHDT, CDR2 YNNKEL, per germline (reference sequence). The CDR3 runs 8 residues. The CDR3 DNA follows: TGTGCCAGCAGACCCCAAGAGGTC. Protein product: CASRPQEV.

The chain carries TRBV27 and TRBJ2-5; a weak D match, TRBD2 (5 bases). The V end was cut by 5 bases, the J end by 4 bases, with 11 bases between. Germline V gene sequence: CDR1 MNHEY, CDR2 SMNVEV (reference sequence). The CDR3 totals 13 residues. This CDR3 reads CASSVLEGETQYF. The DNA for the CDR3 is TGTGCCAGCAGTGTGCTAGAGGGAGAGACCCAGTACTTC.

The chain is built from TRBV29-1 and TRBJ1-1; D is possibly TRBD1 (5 bases). CDR1 is SQVTM and CDR2 is ANQGSEA in the germline V gene. V dropped 0 bases and J dropped 3 bases, with 8 bases sitting between them. The CDR3 loop spans 13 amino acids. CDR3 DNA: TGCAGCGTTGAAGAGGCCAGGGACACTGAAGCTTTCTTT. Residues: CSVEEARDTEAFF.

This rearrangement joins TRBV5-6 to TRBJ2-3; 8 bases are shared with TRBD2. This CDR3 spans 16 amino acids. Losses at the gene ends were 2 bases for V and 4 bases for J; bases not matched to a gene: 9. CDR1 is SGHDT, CDR2 YYEEEE, per germline. The CDR3 coding sequence is TGTGCCAGCAGCTTCCGGGTAGTAGCGGGGCCAGATACGCAGTATTTT. Translating it yields CASSFRVVAGPDTQYF.

This clone was seen a single time. This chain links TRBV27 with TRBJ2-1; D may be TRBD1 (5 bases). V lost 3 bases to trimming and J lost 5 bases, with 8 bases between them. CDR3 length: 13 residues. The germline V gene has CDR1 MNHEY and CDR2 SMNVEV (reference sequence). The DNA for the CDR3 is TGTGCCAGCAGTTTGAAGACAGACAATGAGCAGTTCTTC. Translation: CASSLKTDNEQFF.

V gene TRBV29-1 combines with J gene TRBJ2-5; 11 bases are shared with TRBD2. CDR1 and CDR2 from the germline V gene are SQVTM and ANQGSEA. The CDR3 has 14 residues. Unmatched junction bases numbered 8, after V lost 7 bases and J lost 4 bases. In DNA form, the CDR3 reads TGCAGCGCGCTAGCGGGGGGCTACGGAGAGACCCAGTACTTC. Its translation: CSALAGGYGETQYF.

V and J are TRBV10-2 and TRBJ1-2; D unresolved. The germline V and J ends were trimmed by 8 bases and 2 bases, with 15 bases remaining between them. CDR3 length equals 14 residues. From germline, CDR1 is WSHSY and CDR2 SAAADI. The CDR3, as DNA: TGCGCCAGCCGTCCTGCAGGCGTAAACTATGGCTACACCTTC. Protein product: CASRPAGVNYGYTF.